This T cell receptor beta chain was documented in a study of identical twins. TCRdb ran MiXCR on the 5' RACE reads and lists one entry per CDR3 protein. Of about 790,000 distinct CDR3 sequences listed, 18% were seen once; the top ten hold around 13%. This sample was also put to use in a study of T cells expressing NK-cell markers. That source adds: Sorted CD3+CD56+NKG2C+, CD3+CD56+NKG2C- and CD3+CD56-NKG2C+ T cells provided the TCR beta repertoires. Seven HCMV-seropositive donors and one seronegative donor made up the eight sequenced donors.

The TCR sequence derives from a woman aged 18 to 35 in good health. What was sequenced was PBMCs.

The CDR3 DNA sequence: TGTGCCAGCAGTGGGGGACTAGCGGGGCTTCAGTTCTTC. Translated, it gives CASSGGLAGLQFF. This chain links TRBV6-1 with TRBJ2-1; 13 bases line up with TRBD2. V lost 4 bases and J lost 13; bases outside the gene matches: 4. Per the germline V gene, CDR1 is MNHNS and CDR2 is SASEGT. There are 13 residues in the CDR3.